This is a list of T cell receptor beta chains from one sample in a study of T cell changes during pregnancy in multiple sclerosis. Sequenced by immunoSEQ multiplex PCR; TCRdb stores in-frame clones only, minus some. The table includes over 85,000 clones, 75% to 95% detected once. Sequencing used peripheral blood, obtained in the second trimester of pregnancy. Receptor source: a female donor in good health, enrolled as a control in a pregnancy study. Each CDR3 is given with its conserved first and last residue. The order of the fields is CDR3 DNA, CDR3 protein, J gene, V gene, clone size, D gene. D genes are given only for firm matches. For some rows the clone size is stated as once, few or many, or as a class when expanded; others skip it.

DNA: TGTGCCAGCAGCTGGGCGGGGTACAATGAGCAGTTCTTC
CDR3: CASSWAGYNEQFF
J: TRBJ2-1
V: TRBV7-2
size: .
D: .

DNA: TGTGCCAGCAGTGTCTATGAAAAACTGTTTTTT
CDR3: CASSVYEKLFF
J: TRBJ1-4
V: TRBV2
size: .
D: .

DNA: TGCGCCAGCAAAGGGACAGGGGGCGGCCTGATCACTGAAGCTTTCTTT
CDR3: CASKGTGGGLITEAFF
J: TRBJ1-1
V: TRBV5-1
size: .
D: TRBD1

DNA: TGTGCCAGCACCCGAGGGGGGGGCGCGGGTGGCTACACCTTC
CDR3: CASTRGGGAGGYTF
J: TRBJ1-2
V: TRBV28
size: once
D: .

DNA: TGTGCCAGCAGGAAGACTAGCGGGGGGGCCTACGAGCAGTACTTC
CDR3: CASRKTSGGAYEQYF
J: TRBJ2-7
V: TRBV6-1
size: .
D: TRBD2

DNA: TGCGCCAGCAGCTTGCAAGCGGGGGCCTCCTCCTACGAGCAGTACTTC
CDR3: CASSLQAGASSYEQYF
J: TRBJ2-7
V: TRBV5-1
size: .
D: TRBD2

DNA: TGTGCCTGGAGTTCTCTGGACAGGCTGAACACTGAAGCTTTCTTT
CDR3: CAWSSLDRLNTEAFF
J: TRBJ1-1
V: TRBV30
size: once
D: TRBD1

DNA: TGTGCCAGTAGTATAGACCGGGGAATCAGCAATCAGCCCCAGCATTTT
CDR3: CASSIDRGISNQPQHF
J: TRBJ1-5
V: TRBV19
size: .
D: .

DNA: TGCGCCAGCAGCTTGGGGGGAGTAGGTGCAGACGAGCAGTACTTC
CDR3: CASSLGGVGADEQYF
J: TRBJ2-7
V: TRBV5-1
size: once
D: .

DNA: TGTGCCAGCAGCTCCAGTACACCCTCTGGGGCCAACGTCCTGACTTTC
CDR3: CASSSSTPSGANVLTF
J: TRBJ2-6
V: TRBV27
size: .
D: .

DNA: TGTGCCAGCAGCTTATCGGGACAGGGGTACACTGAAGCTTTCTTT
CDR3: CASSLSGQGYTEAFF
J: TRBJ1-1
V: TRBV7-6
size: once
D: TRBD1

DNA: TGTGCCAGCGGGCGCAACTCTGGAAACACCATATATTTT
CDR3: CASGRNSGNTIYF
J: TRBJ1-3
V: TRBV27
size: .
D: .

DNA: TGTGCCAGCAGCCCCCACCCGGGATCCTACGAGCAGTACTTC
CDR3: CASSPHPGSYEQYF
J: TRBJ2-7
V: TRBV7-2
size: .
D: .

DNA: TGTGCCAGCAGTGATCTGGCAGGGGTGAGAGAGACCCAGTACTTC
CDR3: CASSDLAGVRETQYF
J: TRBJ2-5
V: TRBV25-1
size: .
D: .

DNA: TGTGCCATCAGTGGTGGGCCCGTGGACGAGCAGTACTTC
CDR3: CAISGGPVDEQYF
J: TRBJ2-7
V: TRBV10-3
size: .
D: .

DNA: TGTGCCATCATGGGGGGGCGAGGTCAGCCCCAGCATTTT
CDR3: CAIMGGRGQPQHF
J: TRBJ1-5
V: TRBV10-3
size: .
D: .

DNA: TGTGCCAGTAGTACCCGAAACGGACAGCACACTGAAGCTTTCTTT
CDR3: CASSTRNGQHTEAFF
J: TRBJ1-1
V: TRBV19
size: .
D: .

DNA: TGTGCCAGCACCGTGCCCTTAGCGGGACCCTGGGGGGATACGCAGTATTTT
CDR3: CASTVPLAGPWGDTQYF
J: TRBJ2-3
V: TRBV7-9
size: .
D: TRBD2

DNA: TGCGCCAGCAGCCAAGAGGGTCTAGCGGGGGCCTACAATGAGCAGTTCTTC
CDR3: CASSQEGLAGAYNEQFF
J: TRBJ2-1
V: TRBV4-1
size: .
D: TRBD2

DNA: TGTGCCAGCAGCCGGTGGCACTCAGGTAACACTGAAGCTTTCTTT
CDR3: CASSRWHSGNTEAFF
J: TRBJ1-1
V: TRBV5-6
size: .
D: .

DNA: TGCGCCAGCAGCCAGGTGTTTAGCTCCTACGAGCAGTACTTC
CDR3: CASSQVFSSYEQYF
J: TRBJ2-7
V: TRBV4-1
size: once
D: .

DNA: TGTGCCAGCAGTCCAGCGGTCACAGATACGCAGTATTTT
CDR3: CASSPAVTDTQYF
J: TRBJ2-3
V: TRBV6-4
size: .
D: .

DNA: TGTGCCAGCAGCTTAAACAGGGGGGCTGAAAAACTGTTTTTT
CDR3: CASSLNRGAEKLFF
J: TRBJ1-4
V: TRBV7-6
size: .
D: TRBD1

DNA: TGTGCCAGCAGCCTAAATTCCCGGCAGGTCAACACTGAAGCTTTCTTT
CDR3: CASSLNSRQVNTEAFF
J: TRBJ1-1
V: TRBV7-2
size: .
D: .

DNA: TGTGCCAGCAGTGAAGTTTCAGCGGGGGGCAGAGATACGCAGTATTTT
CDR3: CASSEVSAGGRDTQYF
J: TRBJ2-3
V: TRBV6-1
size: few
D: TRBD2

DNA: TGTGCCACCAGCAGAGGTGGGAGCGGACTAGCAAACACTGAAGCTTTCTTT
CDR3: CATSRGGSGLANTEAFF
J: TRBJ1-1
V: TRBV15
size: .
D: .

DNA: TGTGCCAGCAGCTCCAGGACAGGGGAGAGGTCTGGAAACACCATATATTTT
CDR3: CASSSRTGERSGNTIYF
J: TRBJ1-3
V: TRBV11-2
size: .
D: TRBD1

DNA: TGTGCCAGCAGCCCGACAGGGGAGCCCCTCTACGAGCAGTACTTC
CDR3: CASSPTGEPLYEQYF
J: TRBJ2-7
V: TRBV4-1
size: .
D: TRBD1

DNA: TGTGCCAGCAGTGTACAGGGGGCTGGTGAAAAACTGTTTTTT
CDR3: CASSVQGAGEKLFF
J: TRBJ1-4
V: TRBV7-2
size: few
D: TRBD1

DNA: TGTGCCAGCGGCCCAAGACTGGGAGAATATGGCTACACCTTC
CDR3: CASGPRLGEYGYTF
J: TRBJ1-2
V: TRBV7-6
size: .
D: .

DNA: TGTGCCAGCAGTTACGTGGGGCCTTCCTACGAGCAGTACTTC
CDR3: CASSYVGPSYEQYF
J: TRBJ2-7
V: TRBV6-5
size: .
D: .

DNA: TGTGCCACCAGCAGAGATTTGAGGGGGGGCGTTGAGCAGTTCTTC
CDR3: CATSRDLRGGVEQFF
J: TRBJ2-1
V: TRBV15
size: .
D: .

DNA: TGTGCCAGCAGCCCCCGGACAGGGAGGGTGAACACTGAAGCTTTCTTT
CDR3: CASSPRTGRVNTEAFF
J: TRBJ1-1
V: TRBV9
size: .
D: TRBD1

DNA: TGTGCCAGTAGTATGGCAGGGGGCTCCTATAATTCACCCCTCCACTTT
CDR3: CASSMAGGSYNSPLHF
J: TRBJ1-6
V: TRBV19
size: few
D: TRBD1

DNA: TGTGCCAGCAGTGACAGTCCTTACACCGGGGAGCTGTTTTTT
CDR3: CASSDSPYTGELFF
J: TRBJ2-2
V: TRBV2
size: .
D: .

DNA: TGCGCCAGCAGCTTAGATGGGGTCAGGGGGAACACTGAAGCTTTCTTT
CDR3: CASSLDGVRGNTEAFF
J: TRBJ1-1
V: TRBV5-1
size: once
D: .